Presented here are 8 T cell receptor beta chains from one specimen sequenced in a study of blood T cells in healthy people across ages. It was with a sample-barcoded 5' primer and a J-beta primer mix that a second PCR of about 6 to 12 cycles was run. TCRdb independently ran MiXCR on the 5' RACE reads; one entry per CDR3 protein. Among 600,000 to 900,000 distinct CDR3 sequences listed, roughly 26% were seen once. The same sample was also used in a study of T cells of mothers and their children.

The sequenced sample consisted of blood. Receptor source: a boy between 10 and 17 years old in good health.

The chain couples TRBV2 to TRBJ2-5; D possibly uses TRBD1 or TRBD2 (5 bases each). Germline V gene lookup returns CDR1 SNHLY and CDR2 FYNNEI. This CDR3 is built from 13 residues. V lost 10 bases to trimming and J lost 3 bases, with 15 bases between them. CDR3 bases: TGTGCCATAACGGGACGGTTAGAAGAGACCCAGTACTTC. Protein sequence: CAITGRLEETQYF.

The rearrangement joins TRBV20-1 to TRBJ1-2; TRBD1 matches 7 bases. Trimming took 5 bases from V and 2 from J; bases not matched to a gene: 5. The germline CDR1 and CDR2 sequences are DFQATT and SNEGSKA (reference sequence). The CDR3 is 13 amino acids. CDR3 nucleotide sequence: TGCAGTGCTCTGGGACAGCCCAACTATGGCTACACCTTC. Translated: CSALGQPNYGYTF.

This chain connects TRBV5-1 to TRBJ2-1; D is perhaps TRBD2 (5 bases). The germline CDR1 and CDR2 sequences are SGHRS and YFSETQ. The CDR3 has 16 residues. Trimming took off 4 bases at V and 3 bases at J, with 17 bases between the two ends. CDR3 sequence reads: CASSPPGGSGYNEQFF. The CDR3 DNA reads as TGCGCCAGCAGCCCCCCGGGCGGGTCGGGCTACAATGAGCAGTTCTTC. Full variable domain (rest looked up from reference TRBV5-1 and TRBJ2-1): KAGVTQTPRYLIKTRGQQVTLSCSPISGHRSVSWYQQTPGQGLQFLFEYFSETQRNKGNFPGRFSGRQFSNSRSEMNVSTLELGDSALYLCASSPPGGSGYNEQFFGPGTRLTVL.

This clonotype has just a few counts. A much larger clone differs by one base, so this may be a read error. The rearrangement links TRBV7-3 to TRBJ2-1, with 7 bases fitting TRBD1. The CDR3 consists of 13 residues. V shed 7 bases, J shed 9 bases, and the junction held 9 bases outside the gene matches. Germline V gene lookup returns CDR1 SGHTA and CDR2 FQGTGA. The CDR3 reads CASNSGQWSEQFF. In DNA form, the CDR3 reads TGTGCCAGCAACTCGGGACAGTGGAGTGAGCAGTTCTTC.

There are a few counts of this clonotype. V usage is TRBV24-1 and J usage is TRBJ2-2, with D uncertain. Germline values: CDR1 KGHDR, CDR2 SFDVKD. Trimming stripped 8 bases from V and 0 bases from J, with 6 bases between. The CDR3 sequence is 13 residues long. The chain's CDR3 is CATTRANTGELFF. DNA of the CDR3: TGTGCCACCACTAGGGCGAACACCGGGGAGCTGTTTTTT.

This chain joins TRBV7-3 and TRBJ2-2; possibly TRBD2 for D (5 bases). Trimming removed 5 bases from V and 7 bases from J, with 8 bases in between. This CDR3 is built from 12 residues. CDR1 is SGHTA and CDR2 is FQGTGA in the germline V gene. The CDR3 DNA is TGTGCCAGCAGCGCCGGAGGCGGGGAGCTGTTTTTT. Amino acid sequence: CASSAGGGELFF.

V usage is TRBV7-6 and J usage is TRBJ2-4; a weak D match, TRBD2 (7 bases). The germline gives CDR1 SGHVS, CDR2 FNYEAQ. The CDR3 runs to 18 residues. Between the trimmed V and J ends, which lost 1 base and 2 bases, there was a span of 18 bases. The CDR3: CASSLVGGGASSKNIQYF. The DNA for the CDR3 is TGTGCCAGCAGCTTAGTTGGTGGGGGGGCTTCGTCCAAAAACATTCAGTACTTC.

This chain joins TRBV5-1 and TRBJ1-4, with D perhaps matching TRBD1 (6 bases). V was clipped by 5 bases and J by 3 bases, with 17 bases between them. Germline values: CDR1 SGHRS, CDR2 YFSETQ. The CDR3 is 16 amino acids. The CDR3, as DNA: TGCGCCAGCAGGCAGGGGCCTTCTGCAGCTAATGAAAAACTGTTTTTT. This codes for CASRQGPSAANEKLFF.